The 12 T cell receptor beta chains listed next were all sequenced from one sample in a study of memory CD4+ T cells and cytomegalovirus serostatus. The sort gate was single viable CD3+CD4+CD8-CD45RO+ cells for memory CD4+ T cells. Assay: immunoSEQ multiplex PCR; the TCRdb copy retains only in-frame clones and omits some. The data contain about 61,000 clones, around three quarters of them seen just once; the ten biggest clones take up over 0.4%. Sequencing was done on a sample of memory CD4+ T cells from blood. These receptors were obtained from an adult in good health and CMV-seronegative. Some clones in this sample may be carry-over from other donors' samples.

This rearrangement joins TRBV7-9 to TRBJ1-1; D is unresolved. The CDR3 is 16 amino acids. V lost 4 bases, J lost 1 base, and 16 bases lay in between. Germline CDR1 SEHNR, CDR2 FQNEAQ (reference sequence). The CDR3 DNA reads TGTGCCAGCAGCTCCCTTCGCCTGAGAGGGAACACTGAAGCTTTCTTT. It yields the protein CASSSLRLRGNTEAFF.

This clone has a single count. The chain recombines TRBV4-1 with TRBJ1-6, with D unresolved. The CDR3 consists of 12 residues. Germline CDR1 is MGHRA and CDR2 is YSYEKL. The V end was cut by 1 base, the J end by 11 bases, with 6 bases between. The CDR3 DNA sequence: TGCGCCAGCAGCCAAGCCGCGGCACCCCTCCACTTT. Translating gives CASSQAAAPLHF.

This clone was observed once. V is TRBV5-4 and J is TRBJ1-1; no reliable D call. V lost 1 base to trimming and J lost 2 bases, with 9 bases between them. CDR3 length: 14 residues. The germline CDR1 and CDR2 sequences are SGHNT and YYREEE (reference sequence). Here the CDR3 reads CASSLRSFNTEAFF. As DNA, the CDR3 is TGTGCCAGCAGCTTGCGGTCGTTTAACACTGAAGCTTTCTTT.

The chain combines TRBV29-1 with TRBJ1-1; D gene ambiguous. V shed 4 bases and J shed 4 bases, with 16 bases lying between them. This CDR3 is 14 amino acids long. From germline, CDR1 is SQVTM and CDR2 ANQGSEA. CDR3 DNA: TGCAGCGTTGCTGGGCAGACCTCCGGCACTGAAGCTTTCTTT. This sequence encodes CSVAGQTSGTEAFF.

Only one count was recorded for this clone. V and J are TRBV10-1 and TRBJ1-6; 10 bases are shared with TRBD1. Germline CDR1 and CDR2: WNHNN and SYGVQD (reference sequence). V lost 8 bases, J lost 2 bases, and 6 bases stayed unmatched. This CDR3 is built from 16 residues. CDR3 amino acids: CASGGQGRTYNSPLHF. DNA of the CDR3: TGCGCCAGCGGGGGACAGGGGAGGACCTATAATTCACCCCTCCACTTT.

The V and J genes are TRBV11-3 and TRBJ2-1; unclear D gene. The CDR3 is 14 residues long. V was shortened by 1 base and J by 7 bases, with 11 bases between the two germline ends. Germline CDR1 is SGHNT and CDR2 is YENEEA. In DNA, the CDR3 is TGTGCCAGCAGCTTAGGTTGGGAATATAATGAGCAGTTCTTC. Its translation is CASSLGWEYNEQFF.

The chain combines TRBV6-6 with TRBJ2-4; the match to TRBD1 covers 7 bases. V shed 6 bases, J shed 8 bases, and the junction held 10 bases outside the gene matches. Germline V gene sequence: CDR1 MNHNY, CDR2 SVGAGI (reference sequence). The CDR3 has 14 amino acids. The chain's CDR3 is CASSRQGPVDIQYF. As DNA, the CDR3 is TGTGCCAGCAGCCGACAGGGACCGGTCGACATTCAGTACTTC.

This sequence joins TRBV7-3 and TRBJ2-1; TRBD1 might be the D (6 bases). Germline V CDR1 and CDR2: SGHTA, FQGTGA. The CDR3 consists of 14 residues. V lost 2 bases and J 9 bases, leaving 14 bases between the germline ends. DNA for the CDR3: TGTGCCAGCAGCTTATCAGGGGAGCGAAGTGAGCAGTTCTTC. Protein: CASSLSGERSEQFF.

This clone was detected a few times. V and J are TRBV7-2 and TRBJ2-7, with TRBD1 matching 10 bases. The CDR3 contains 15 residues. V shed 4 bases and J 4 bases; nucleotides not matched to a gene: 7. Per germline, CDR1 SGHTA and CDR2 FQGNSA. The CDR3 bases are TGTGCCAGCAGCTCCCGACAGGGGGCTTTTTACGAGCAGTACTTC. Protein product: CASSSRQGAFYEQYF.

The chain couples TRBV9 to TRBJ2-1; TRBD2 matches 8 bases. V lost 1 base, J lost 4 bases, and 4 bases stayed unmatched. The CDR3 runs to 15 residues. Germline assignment: CDR1 SGDLS and CDR2 YYNGEE. This chain's CDR3 is CASSVSSGGYNEQFF. For the CDR3, the DNA is TGTGCCAGCAGCGTATCCAGCGGGGGATACAATGAGCAGTTCTTC.

The J gene is TRBJ1-1, the V gene TRBV30; possible D gene TRBD1, 6 bases. The CDR3 is made up of 12 amino acids. V was clipped by 3 bases and J by 4 bases, with 9 bases between them. Germline V CDR1 and CDR2: GTSNPN, SVGIG (reference sequence). The CDR3 sequence is CAWRGGGTEAFF. The CDR3 DNA sequence: TGTGCCTGGAGAGGGGGGGGCACTGAAGCTTTCTTT. Filled out from reference TRBV30 and TRBJ1-1, the complete variable domain reads SQTIHQWPATLVQPVGSPLSLECTVEGTSNPNLYWYRQAAGRGLQLLFYSVGIGQISSEVPQNLSASRPQDRQFILSSKKLLLSDSGFYLCAWRGGGTEAFFGQGTRLTVV.

The chain combines TRBV10-2 with TRBJ2-3; D call uncertain. V gave up 6 bases and J gave up 2 bases, with 6 bases separating them. The CDR3 extends over 12 amino acids. Germline CDR1 WSHSY, CDR2 SAAADI. The CDR3 here is CASSFNTDTQYF. The CDR3 DNA sequence: TGCGCCAGCAGCTTTAACACAGATACGCAGTATTTT.